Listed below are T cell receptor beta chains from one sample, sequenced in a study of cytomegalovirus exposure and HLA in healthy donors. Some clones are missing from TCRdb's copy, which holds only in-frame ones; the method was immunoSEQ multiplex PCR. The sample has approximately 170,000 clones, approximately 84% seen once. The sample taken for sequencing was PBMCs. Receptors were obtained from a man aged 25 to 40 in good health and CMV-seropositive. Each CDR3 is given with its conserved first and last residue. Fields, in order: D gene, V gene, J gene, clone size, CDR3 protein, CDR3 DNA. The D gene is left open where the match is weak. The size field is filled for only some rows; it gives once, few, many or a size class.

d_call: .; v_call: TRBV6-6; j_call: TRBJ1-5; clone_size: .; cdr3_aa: CASSFSGGNQPQHF; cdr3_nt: TGTGCCAGCAGTTTTTCGGGAGGGAATCAGCCCCAGCATTTT
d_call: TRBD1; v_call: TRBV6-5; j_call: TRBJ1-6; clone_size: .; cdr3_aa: CASSKTGDYNSPLHF; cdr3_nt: TGTGCCAGCAGTAAAACAGGGGATTATAATTCACCCCTCCACTTT
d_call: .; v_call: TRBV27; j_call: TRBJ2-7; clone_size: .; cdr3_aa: CASSLGGLLTYEQYF; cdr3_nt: TGTGCCAGCAGTTTGGGGGGGCTACTAACCTACGAGCAGTACTTC
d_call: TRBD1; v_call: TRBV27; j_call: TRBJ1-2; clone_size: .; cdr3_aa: CATHSGTAWVSYGYTF; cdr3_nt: TGTGCCACCCATTCGGGGACAGCTTGGGTTAGCTATGGCTACACCTTC
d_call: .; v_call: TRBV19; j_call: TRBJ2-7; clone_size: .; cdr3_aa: CASSFGTAVPYEQYF; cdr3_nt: TGTGCCAGTAGTTTCGGAACAGCTGTCCCCTACGAGCAGTACTTC
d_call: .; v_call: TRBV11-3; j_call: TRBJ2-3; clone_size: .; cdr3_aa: CASSLAAASGTDTQYF; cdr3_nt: TGTGCCAGCAGCTTAGCCGCGGCTAGCGGCACAGATACGCAGTATTTT
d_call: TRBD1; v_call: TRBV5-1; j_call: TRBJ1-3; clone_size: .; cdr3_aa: CASKGQANSGNTIYF; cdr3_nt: TGCGCCAGCAAGGGACAGGCCAACTCTGGAAACACCATATATTTT
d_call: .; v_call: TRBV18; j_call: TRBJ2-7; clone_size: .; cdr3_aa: CASSPPNSLTYEQYF; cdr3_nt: TGTGCCAGCTCACCACCCAACAGCTTAACCTACGAGCAGTACTTC
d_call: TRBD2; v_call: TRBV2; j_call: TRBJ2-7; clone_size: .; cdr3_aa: CASSDLAGSFYEQYF; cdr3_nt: TGTGCCAGCAGTGATCTAGCGGGATCCTTCTACGAGCAGTACTTC
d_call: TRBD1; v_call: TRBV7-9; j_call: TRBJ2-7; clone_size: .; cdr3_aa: CASSLTLGQGIYEQYF; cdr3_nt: TGTGCCAGCAGCTTAACACTAGGACAGGGCATCTACGAGCAGTACTTC
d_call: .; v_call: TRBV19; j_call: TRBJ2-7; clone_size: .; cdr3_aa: CASSSGAYEQYF; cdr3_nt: TGTGCCAGTAGCTCGGGGGCCTACGAGCAGTACTTC
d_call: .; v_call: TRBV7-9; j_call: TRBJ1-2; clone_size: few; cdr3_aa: CASSLVLAQANYGYTF; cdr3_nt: TGTGCCAGCAGCTTAGTCCTGGCCCAGGCTAACTATGGCTACACCTTC
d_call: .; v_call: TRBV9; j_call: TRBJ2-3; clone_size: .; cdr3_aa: CASSGPGTYHSGTQYF; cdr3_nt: TGTGCCAGCAGCGGCCCCGGGACATATCACAGTGGTACGCAGTATTTT
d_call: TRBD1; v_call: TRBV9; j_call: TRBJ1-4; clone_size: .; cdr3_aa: CASSPGDRGNEKLFF; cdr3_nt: TGTGCCAGCAGCCCCGGGGACAGGGGTAATGAAAAACTGTTTTTT
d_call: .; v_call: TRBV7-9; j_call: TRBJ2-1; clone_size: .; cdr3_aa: CASSLGGAETFF; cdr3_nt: TGTGCCAGCAGCTTAGGGGGAGCAGAGACGTTCTTC
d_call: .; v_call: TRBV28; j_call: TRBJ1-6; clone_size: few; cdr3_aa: CASSPRQERSPLHF; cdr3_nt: TGTGCCAGCAGTCCCAGACAGGAAAGGTCACCCCTCCACTTT
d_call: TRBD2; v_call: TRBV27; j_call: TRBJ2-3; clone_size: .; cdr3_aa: CASSFLRGAHTDTQYF; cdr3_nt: TGTGCCAGCAGTTTCTTGCGGGGGGCCCACACAGATACGCAGTATTTT
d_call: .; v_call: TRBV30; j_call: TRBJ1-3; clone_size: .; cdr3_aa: CAWSVLRDNSGNTIYF; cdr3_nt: TGTGCCTGGAGTGTACTCCGGGACAACTCTGGAAACACCATATATTTT
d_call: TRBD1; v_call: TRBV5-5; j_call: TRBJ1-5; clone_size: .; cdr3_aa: CASSQGTGSYSNQPQHF; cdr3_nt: TGTGCCAGCAGCCAAGGGACAGGGAGTTATAGCAATCAGCCCCAGCATTTT
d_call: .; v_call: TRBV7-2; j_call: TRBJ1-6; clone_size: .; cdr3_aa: CASSLEQALYNSPLHF; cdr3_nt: TGTGCCAGCAGCTTGGAACAGGCACTTTATAATTCACCCCTCCACTTT
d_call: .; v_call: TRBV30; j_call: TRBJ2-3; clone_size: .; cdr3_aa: CAWSVSRSELLEADTQYF; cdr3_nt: TGTGCCTGGAGTGTAAGTCGTTCTGAGCTCTTGGAGGCAGATACGCAGTATTTT
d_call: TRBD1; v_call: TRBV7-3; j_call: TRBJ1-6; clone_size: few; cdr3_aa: CASSLEGAYSPLHF; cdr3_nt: TGTGCCAGCAGTCTCGAGGGGGCTTATTCACCCCTCCACTTT
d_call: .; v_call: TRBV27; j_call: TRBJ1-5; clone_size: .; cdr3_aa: CASTSSSGGGRRQPQHF; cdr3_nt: TGTGCCAGCACTTCCTCTAGCGGCGGGGGCCGCCGCCAGCCCCAGCATTTT